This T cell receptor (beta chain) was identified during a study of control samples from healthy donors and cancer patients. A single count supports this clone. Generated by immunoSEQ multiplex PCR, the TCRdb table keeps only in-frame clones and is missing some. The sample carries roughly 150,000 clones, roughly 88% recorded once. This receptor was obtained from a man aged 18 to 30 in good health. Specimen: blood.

CDR3 in DNA: TGTGCCAGCAGCAAAGCGTCTCAGGGGTCCCACGAGCAGTACTTC. Encoded protein: CASSKASQGSHEQYF. This chain links TRBV21-1 with TRBJ2-7; the table's D call TRBD1 went unverified against the DNA. TRBV21-1 is deemed a pseudogene. The length of the CDR3 is 15 residues.